The sequence of this T cell receptor beta chain was determined in a study of T cells in Graves' hyperthyroidism and ophthalmopathy. Diagnoses rested on clinical symptoms, serum thyroxine and TRAb, thyroid ultrasound and orbital computed tomography. The CDR3 regions of TCR beta were amplified from RNA transcripts. The HTBI primer set served for first-round RT-PCR of the TCR CDR3. TCRdb re-called the multiplex PCR reads with MiXCR, one entry per CDR3 protein. This table has about 700,000 distinct CDR3 sequences, roughly 15% appearing once. Germline V gene sequence: CDR1 SNHLY, CDR2 FYNNEI. This CDR3 is built from 18 residues. This clonotype has a count of ten or more. One end of the junction fails to match germline, which may point to a read error.

What was sequenced was blood. This receptor was taken from a woman aged 18-29 years with Graves' hyperthyroidism. The V call is TRBV2, the J call TRBJ2-7, with D unresolved. CDR3 coding DNA: TGTGCAAGCAGGCCATGGCAGACAAAATTAGGAAGAAACTACGAGCAGTACTTC. This gives the protein CASRPWQTKLGRNYEQYF.